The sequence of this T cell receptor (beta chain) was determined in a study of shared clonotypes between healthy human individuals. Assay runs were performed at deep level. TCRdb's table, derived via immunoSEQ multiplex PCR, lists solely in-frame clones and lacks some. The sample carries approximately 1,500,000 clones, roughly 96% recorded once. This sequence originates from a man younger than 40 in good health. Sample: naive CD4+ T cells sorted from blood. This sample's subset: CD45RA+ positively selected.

Here the CDR3 reads CASSERPWGSQYEQYF. CDR3 nucleotides: TGTGCCAGCAGTGAGAGGCCCTGGGGGAGCCAGTACGAGCAGTACTTC. The chain recombines TRBV7-2 with TRBJ2-7; D may correspond to TRBD1 or TRBD2 (5 bases each). There are 16 residues in the CDR3. CDR1 and CDR2 from the germline V gene are SGHTA and FQGNSA. The V gene lost 6 bases and the J gene lost 4 bases, with 22 bases spanning the gap.